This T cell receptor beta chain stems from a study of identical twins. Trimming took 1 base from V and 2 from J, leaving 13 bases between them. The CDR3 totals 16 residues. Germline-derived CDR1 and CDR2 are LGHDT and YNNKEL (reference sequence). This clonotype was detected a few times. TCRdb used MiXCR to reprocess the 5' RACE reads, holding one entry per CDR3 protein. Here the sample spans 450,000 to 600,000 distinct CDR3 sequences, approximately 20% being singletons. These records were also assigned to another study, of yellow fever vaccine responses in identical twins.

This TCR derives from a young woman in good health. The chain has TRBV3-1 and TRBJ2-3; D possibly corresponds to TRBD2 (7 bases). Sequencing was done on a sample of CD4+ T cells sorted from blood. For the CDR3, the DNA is TGTGCCAGCAGCCAAGGGCCCGGGGGGCACACAGATACGCAGTATTTT. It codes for CASSQGPGGHTDTQYF.